This T cell receptor (beta chain) was observed in a study of PD-1 blockade in classical Hodgkin lymphoma. The time point denotes: cycle 4 day 1 (C4D1), after 5 to 7 weeks of nivolumab. Every patient relapsed after autologous stem cell transplantation, and brentuximab vedotin exposure varied. This clone showed up just once. Method: immunoSEQ multiplex PCR; TCRdb's copy keeps in-frame clones and lacks some. Of 90,000 or so clones in the sample, over 75% were seen once. Here the sequenced sample was peripheral blood mononuclear cells (PBMCs), taken before the fourth cycle of nivolumab. The sequence came from a human donor with classical Hodgkin lymphoma.

The CDR3 nucleotides are TGTGCCAGCAGTTTCACAGGGCCTCTAGGTACGCAGTATTTT. It yields the protein CASSFTGPLGTQYF. The V and J genes are TRBV7-2 and TRBJ2-3; tentatively, D is TRBD1 (6 bases). The CDR3 totals 14 residues. Germline V lookup: CDR1 SGHTA, CDR2 FQGNSA. V lost 6 bases and J lost 8, with 18 bases in between.